This entry concerns a single TCR beta chain. Its cognate antigen is unknown. After 5'RACE with constant-segment primers, TCR alpha and TCR beta cDNA libraries carrying sample barcodes and UMIs were obtained. TCRdb fed the 5' RACE reads into MiXCR, producing one record per CDR3 protein. The sample lists about 440,000 distinct CDR3 sequences, around 19% occurring once. The sample belongs to a study of T-cell memory formation after mild COVID-19. Study-wide background: Largely donor-specific TCR clusters were found.

Findings of the study overall: Clones which contracted sat mainly in CM and EM if CD4+, and in EMRA if CD8+.

Germline V gene data show CDR1 as SGHRS and CDR2 as YFSETQ. The length of the CDR3 is 14 residues. Trimming took off 7 bases at V and 6 bases at J, with 16 bases between the two ends. The source is an adult woman who had mild COVID-19 (a few samples of this study predate the infection). Cell type and time point are not known. The sequenced sample consisted of PBMCs or a T cell subset sorted from them (not recorded which). The J gene is TRBJ2-2, the V gene TRBV5-1; D is uncertain. The CDR3 here is CASSTLTGAGELFF. For the CDR3, the DNA is TGCGCCAGCTCCACCCTGACGGGCGCCGGGGAGCTGTTTTTT.